A selection of T cell receptor beta chains follows, all from one sample in a study of blood T cells in healthy people across ages. A single record per CDR3 protein comes from TCRdb applying MiXCR to the 5' RACE reads. This repertoire shows 540,000 or so distinct CDR3 sequences, approximately 27% found once; its top ten account for around 18%. Sequencing was carried out using blood. The receptors here all came from a woman between 65 and 79 years old in good health. Both conserved end residues are part of each CDR3.

v_call: TRBV13; j_call: TRBJ2-3; cdr3_aa: CASSLGGGTRNTDTQYF
v_call: TRBV10-3; j_call: TRBJ2-3; cdr3_aa: CAISPSTDTQYF
v_call: TRBV24-1; j_call: TRBJ2-7; cdr3_aa: CATSEASSYEQYF
v_call: TRBV27; j_call: TRBJ2-1; cdr3_aa: CASTRVAGGLYNEQFF
v_call: TRBV29-1; j_call: TRBJ2-7; cdr3_aa: CSVVWQVGYEQYF
v_call: TRBV9; j_call: TRBJ1-2; cdr3_aa: CASTLGQDYGYTF
v_call: TRBV5-1; j_call: TRBJ2-2; cdr3_aa: CASTPGTTPLAGELFF
v_call: TRBV12-3/TRBV12-4; j_call: TRBJ2-5; cdr3_aa: CASSPTEETQYF
v_call: TRBV28; j_call: TRBJ1-1; cdr3_aa: CASSLTGFEAFF
v_call: TRBV12-3/TRBV12-4; j_call: TRBJ1-5; cdr3_aa: CASSGTGNQSQHF
v_call: TRBV29-1; j_call: TRBJ2-7; cdr3_aa: CSVAGGVYEQYF
v_call: TRBV6-2/TRBV6-3; j_call: TRBJ1-1; cdr3_aa: CASSYSRQMNTEAFF
v_call: TRBV20-1; j_call: TRBJ1-2; cdr3_aa: CSAKRGVYYGYTF
v_call: TRBV7-3; j_call: TRBJ2-1; cdr3_aa: CASSPRLAGRDEQFF
v_call: TRBV20-1; j_call: TRBJ2-5; cdr3_aa: CSAYYSGGQETQYF